The 9 T cell receptor beta chains presented below share a single source sample, sequenced in a study of T-cell reconstitution after alpha-beta-depleted transplantation in children. The TCRbeta library was prepared with unique molecular identifiers. MiXCR, applied by TCRdb to the PCR reads, yields one record per CDR3 protein. The data show about 1,000,000 distinct CDR3 sequences, about 29% seen once. The material was PBMCs, mostly from graft donor cells, obtained 360 days after TCRalphabeta/CD19-depleted stem cell transplant. The receptors stem from a boy younger than two who had a stem cell transplant for SCID, so the T cells may come from the graft donor.

This clonotype was seen a few times. J is TRBJ2-1 and V is TRBV12-3 or TRBV12-4, with D possibly matching TRBD2 (7 bases). This CDR3 is 16 amino acids long. Trimming removed 5 bases from V and 4 bases from J, with 18 bases in between. CDR3: CASSPSGRGAYNEQFF. CDR3 in DNA: TGTGCCAGCAGTCCATCTGGTCGGGGGGCGTACAATGAGCAGTTCTTC.

This clonotype came up a few times. The chain links TRBV12-3 or TRBV12-4 to TRBJ2-1; TRBD2 matches at 13 bases. The CDR3 covers 16 residues. The V gene end was trimmed by 0 bases and the J gene end by 10 bases; junction bases not matched to a gene: 6. CDR3 sequence (DNA): TGTGCCAGCAGTTTAGCCGGACTAGCGGGGGTTAAGGAGCAGTTCTTC. It translates to CASSLAGLAGVKEQFF.

The gene calls are TRBV10-3 and TRBJ2-3; no clear D. CDR1 and CDR2 from the germline V gene are ENHRY and SYGVKD. V lost 0 bases and J 1 base, leaving 11 bases between the germline ends. The length of the CDR3 is 16 residues. The CDR3 loop is CAISESTASRTDTQYF. The CDR3 DNA reads as TGTGCCATCAGTGAGTCGACGGCTTCTCGCACAGATACGCAGTATTTT.

This clonotype was seen a handful of times. The chain carries TRBV5-1 and TRBJ2-2; unclear D gene. The V end lost 4 bases, the J end lost 6 bases, and 7 bases lay between the germline ends. The CDR3 is 12 residues long. Germline loops: CDR1 SGHRS, CDR2 YFSETQ. The CDR3 protein is CASSALPGELFF. The CDR3 coding sequence is TGCGCCAGCAGCGCCCTACCCGGGGAGCTGTTTTTT.

CDR3 DNA: TGCGCCACCAAGGGGATGAACACCGGGGAGCTGTTTTTT. Translated: CATKGMNTGELFF. The chain combines TRBV5-1 with TRBJ2-2; perhaps TRBD1 as D (5 bases). Trimming stripped 9 bases from V and 1 base from J, with 10 bases between. The CDR3 is 13 amino acids. CDR1 SGHRS and CDR2 YFSETQ come from the germline V gene.

This clonotype was detected a few times. The rearrangement links TRBV18 to TRBJ2-2; unclear D gene. From germline, CDR1 is KGHSH and CDR2 LQKENI. The CDR3 is 15 amino acids. Trimming took 4 bases from V and 2 from J, leaving 11 bases between them. DNA of the CDR3: TGTGCCAGCTCACGTGGTCTAATAAACACCGGGGAGCTGTTTTTT. Translated: CASSRGLINTGELFF. Looking up the rest from reference TRBV18 and TRBJ2-2 gives the full variable domain: NAGVMQNPRHLVRRRGQEARLRCSPMKGHSHVYWYRQLPEEGLKFMVYLQKENIIDESGMPKERFSAEFPKEGPSILRIQQVVRGDSAAYFCASSRGLINTGELFFGEGSRLTVL.

The chain is built from TRBV5-5 and TRBJ2-5, with 12 bases identical to TRBD1. This CDR3 is 15 amino acids long. Germline V gene data show CDR1 as SGHKS and CDR2 as YYEKEE (reference sequence). Trimming removed 3 bases from V and 5 bases from J; junction bases left unmatched: 5. CDR3 residues: CASSWGDRGLETQYF. In DNA, the CDR3 is TGTGCCAGCAGCTGGGGGGACAGGGGGCTTGAGACCCAGTACTTC. The full variable domain, rest sourced from reference TRBV5-5 and TRBJ2-5, is DAGVTQSPTHLIKTRGQQVTLRCSPISGHKSVSWYQQVLGQGPQFIFQYYEKEERGRGNFPDRFSARQFPNYSSELNVNALLLGDSALYLCASSWGDRGLETQYFGPGTRLLVL.

This clonotype was observed at least ten times. This chain uses TRBV12-3 or TRBV12-4 with TRBJ2-3; no reliable D call. There are 11 residues in the CDR3. Trimming took 8 bases from V and 5 from J, leaving 8 bases between them. The CDR3 protein is CASSQKDTQYF. The CDR3 DNA reads TGTGCCAGCTCTCAGAAAGATACGCAGTATTTT.

There are a few counts of this clonotype. The chain combines TRBV5-1 with TRBJ2-1; D gene ambiguous. Germline assignment: CDR1 SGHRS and CDR2 YFSETQ. V was cut by 0 bases and J by 3 bases, with 10 bases left in between. CDR3 length: 15 amino acids. The CDR3 sequence: CASSLGPPGYNEQFF. DNA for the CDR3: TGCGCCAGCAGCTTGGGTCCACCGGGCTACAATGAGCAGTTCTTC.